This T cell receptor beta chain was sequenced for a study of shared clonotypes between healthy human individuals. Study-wide results and caveats: It was observed that approximately 5% of naive CD4 clonotypes were shared across several donors. Sampling involved blood alone; tissue repertoires likely differ. On the whole, naive subsets had larger estimated richness than memory subsets had.

Concerning this clone itself: What it binds is not known.

Trimming took 7 bases from V and 4 from J, leaving 11 bases between them. The CDR3 runs to 11 residues. Germline V gene lookup returns CDR1 SQVTM and CDR2 ANQGSEA. Produced via immunoSEQ multiplex PCR; TCRdb's table is partial and in-frame only. The sample has about 1.5 million clones, roughly 97% seen once. This chain joins TRBV29-1 and TRBJ2-7; the D is unclear. Input material: naive CD4+ T cells sorted from blood. Subset given: CD45RA+ positively selected. The source is a man aged 25-45 years in good health. The CDR3 reads CSAGTEYEQYF. The CDR3 region has the DNA TGCAGCGCCGGAACAGAATACGAGCAGTACTTC.